This T cell receptor beta chain was documented in a study of identical twins. TCRdb recomputed calls from the 5' RACE reads with MiXCR, one row per CDR3 protein. The sample includes fewer than 550,000 distinct CDR3 sequences, 14% of them seen just once. Germline V gene data show CDR1 as GTSNPN and CDR2 as SVGIG (reference sequence). V shed 1 base and J shed 2 bases, with 10 bases lying between them. The CDR3 sequence is 14 residues long. With regard to this clonotype: The antigen remains undetermined.

Whole-study results and caveats: Analyses based on zero insertions could be partly confounded by invariant MAIT and iNKT cells. Excess low generation probability was seen in twin-shared out-of-frame alpha sequences. For monozygotic twins, models underestimated out-of-frame TCR alpha sharing.

These data were also filed under a second study, of yellow fever vaccine responses in identical twins.

This receptor was obtained from a woman aged 18-35 years in good health. J is TRBJ2-3 and V is TRBV30; D uncertain. Sequencing was carried out using CD4+ T cells sorted from blood. For the CDR3, the DNA is TGTGCCTGGAGTGAAGGGCTTCACACAGATACGCAGTATTTT. It specifies CAWSEGLHTDTQYF.